This TCR beta chain was documented in a study of blood T cell repertoires in COVID-19. Looking at the study overall: PBMCs, B-cell-depleted T cells, or T cells were the source of the cDNA or gDNA that made up the material.

In germline, CDR1 is SGHTA, CDR2 FQGTGA. Trimming took 5 bases from V and 3 from J; bases not matched to a gene: 6. The CDR3 loop spans 15 amino acids. Assay used: immunoSEQ multiplex PCR; TCRdb lists only in-frame clones, some missing. The sample comprises fewer than 95,000 clones, over 65% of which are singletons, and around 4% rests with the top ten. This receptor was identified in a man between 65 and 85 years old with COVID-19, enrolled during active disease. The rearrangement uses TRBV7-3 and TRBJ1-1; TRBD1 agrees at 10 bases. Sequenced material: peripheral blood. The CDR3 is CASSTRQGADTEAFF. For the CDR3, the DNA is TGTGCCAGCAGCACCCGACAGGGGGCGGACACTGAAGCTTTCTTT.